One and the same sample provided the 8 T cell receptor beta chains below, sequenced in a study of identical twins. From the 5' RACE reads, TCRdb called clonotypes with MiXCR, one entry per CDR3 protein. The table shows roughly 1.6 million distinct CDR3 sequences, with about 32% occurring only once. Material: cord blood. The receptors were gathered from a newborn girl in good health.

J is TRBJ1-1 and V is TRBV20-1; D unclear. Germline V gene data show CDR1 as DFQATT and CDR2 as SNEGSKA (reference sequence). V was pared by 5 bases and J by 2 bases, with 6 bases between. The CDR3 extends over 11 amino acids. CDR3 nucleotide sequence: TGCAGTGCTTCAGGAAACACTGAAGCTTTCTTT. This gives the protein CSASGNTEAFF.

About this clonotype: The junction and the germline gene differ at one end; a read error may be behind it. This sequence joins TRBV7-2 and TRBJ1-4; 9 positions match TRBD1. CDR3 length equals 15 residues. Germline values: CDR1 SGHTA, CDR2 FQGNSA. As DNA, the CDR3 is TGTGCCAGCAGCTCACAGGGGGCAACTAATGGAAAACTGTTTTTT. It translates to CASSSQGATNGKLFF. The complete variable domain, with remaining parts taken from reference TRBV7-2 and TRBJ1-4, reads GAGVSQSPSNKVTEKGKDVELRCDPISGHTALYWYRQSLGQGLEFLIYFQGNSAPDKSGLPSDRFSAERTGGSVSTLTIQRTQQEDSAVYLCASSSQGATNGKLFFGSGTQLSVL.

J is TRBJ2-5 and V is TRBV6-1; D perhaps matches TRBD2 (5 bases). The CDR3 contains 12 residues. Germline CDR1 reads MNHNS; CDR2 reads SASEGT. With 3 bases removed from V and 11 bases from J, the gap between germline ends came to 13 bases. CDR3: CASSDLGNEQYF. The CDR3 DNA is TGTGCCAGCAGTGATCTCGGGAATGAGCAGTACTTC.

Turning to this clonotype: This may come from a read error, since a much larger clone is one base off. V usage is TRBV20-1 and J usage is TRBJ1-2; D unresolved. The germline V gene has CDR1 DFQATT and CDR2 SNEGSKA (reference sequence). The CDR3 length is 13 residues. V lost 0 bases and J 3 bases, leaving 8 bases between the germline ends. The CDR3 DNA sequence: TGCAGTGCTAGAGATCCCCGGTACTATGGCTACACCTTC. The encoded protein is CSARDPRYYGYTF.

About this clonotype: One end of the junction does not line up with germline, which may come from a read error. The J gene is TRBJ1-4, the V gene TRBV5-6; D might be TRBD1 (6 bases). From germline, CDR1 is SGHDT and CDR2 YYEEEE. The CDR3 consists of 12 residues. Here the CDR3 reads CAGSLQGGKLFF. In DNA form, the CDR3 reads TGTGCCGGCAGCTTACAGGGTGGAAAACTGTTTTTT.

This chain uses TRBV28 with TRBJ1-5, with D possibly being TRBD1 (5 bases). V lost 2 bases and J lost 8, with 10 bases in between. The CDR3 spans 13 residues. Germline V gene data show CDR1 as MDHEN and CDR2 as SYDVKM. The CDR3 nucleotides are TGTGCCAGCAGTTTAAGCAGGGTGAAGCCCCAGCATTTT. It encodes CASSLSRVKPQHF.

This clonotype was observed a few times. This CDR3 is CASSPLLNYGYTF. The CDR3 coding sequence is TGTGCCAGCTCACCACTCCTTAACTATGGCTACACCTTC. The rearrangement links TRBV18 to TRBJ1-2, with unresolved D. V was clipped by 1 base and J by 1 base, with 4 bases between them. Germline V gives CDR1 KGHSH, CDR2 LQKENI. CDR3 length equals 13 residues.

This clonotype came up a few times. The chain joins TRBV12-3 or TRBV12-4 to TRBJ2-5; maybe TRBD2 (5 bases). The CDR3 runs 17 residues. V was pared by 2 bases and J by 3 bases, with 19 bases between. CDR3 sequence: CASSLRRFQDRKETQYF. The CDR3 nucleotides read TGTGCCAGCAGTTTACGGAGGTTCCAAGACCGTAAAGAGACCCAGTACTTC.